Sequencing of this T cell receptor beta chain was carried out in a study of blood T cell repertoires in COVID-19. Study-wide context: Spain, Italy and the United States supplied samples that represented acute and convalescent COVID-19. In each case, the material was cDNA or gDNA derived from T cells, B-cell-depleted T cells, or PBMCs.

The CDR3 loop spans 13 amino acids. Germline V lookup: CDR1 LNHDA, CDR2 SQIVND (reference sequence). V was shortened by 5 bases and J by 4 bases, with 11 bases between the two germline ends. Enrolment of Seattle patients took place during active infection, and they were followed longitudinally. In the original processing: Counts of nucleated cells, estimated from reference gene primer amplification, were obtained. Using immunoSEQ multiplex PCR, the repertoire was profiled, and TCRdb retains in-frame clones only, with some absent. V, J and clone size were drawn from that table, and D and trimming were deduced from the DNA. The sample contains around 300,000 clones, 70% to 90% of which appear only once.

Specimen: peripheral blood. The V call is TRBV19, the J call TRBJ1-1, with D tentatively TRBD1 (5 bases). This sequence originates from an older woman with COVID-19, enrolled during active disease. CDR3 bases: TGTGCCAGTAGTGTAGCGGGGGGCACTGAAGCTTTCTTT. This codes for CASSVAGGTEAFF.